Given below is one T cell receptor beta chain in context. It lacks a known antigen. No base qualities exist here, and no much larger clone lies one base off it. To sequence the TCRbeta CDR3 region, genomic DNA was isolated from the sorted cells. TCRbeta CDR3 regions were sequenced using the immunoSEQ Assay. TCRdb carries this immuneACCESS record with in-frame sequences only. Its versions omit some clonotypes, under half of them owing to an unresolved V gene in the studies checked, with the rest unexplained. The sample has around 80,000 clones on record, 80% to 90% of them singletons. The ten largest account for approximately 0.76% of the sample. Patients with a history of autoimmune disease or receiving systemic immunosuppression were excluded from the trial. In every dose cohort, peripheral blood was drawn for TCR sequencing at baseline, cycle 4 day 1, and cycle 7 day 1. Samples were obtained from an open-label, multicenter, first-in-human phase I dose-escalation trial of ivuxolimab. The trial enrolled adults with locally advanced or metastatic head and neck squamous cell, hepatocellular, melanoma or renal cell carcinoma. Before TCR sequencing, CD4+ and CD8+ T cells were separately sorted from peripheral blood.

The data were obtained in a study of OX40 agonist ivuxolimab in advanced cancers. For the study in its entirety: Ivuxolimab was an agonistic, fully human IgG2 monoclonal antibody directed against OX40 (CD134), a costimulatory receptor. Partial responses occurred in three dose-escalation patients, of whom one had hepatocellular carcinoma and two had cutaneous melanoma. Patients were allowed to have had prior anti-PD-1, anti-PD-L1 or anti-CTLA-4 therapy, and around two fifths of the dose-escalation patients had been treated with checkpoint inhibitors. A male proportion of roughly 80% and a mean age of approximately 62 years, ranging from 23 to 79, were recorded for the dose-escalation cohort. Intravenous ivuxolimab was administered to patients every 2 weeks at six dose levels: 0.01, 0.1, 0.3, 1.5, 3 and 10 mg/kg. The purpose of peripheral TCRbeta sequencing was to test whether ivuxolimab changed TCR sequence diversity and led to clonal T-cell expansion. Of the roughly 54 patients in dose escalation, approximately 20 had hepatocellular carcinoma, about 15 had melanoma, 9 had renal cell carcinoma and 9 had head and neck cancer. The monotherapy dose-escalation portion (N of about 47 patients) of the phase I ivuxolimab trial is reported in the paper.

Broader findings and caveats from the paper: On average, CD8+ T cells showed more expanded clones than CD4+ T cells after ivuxolimab. In the 0.1-3.0 mg/kg groups, partial responders had among the lowest normalized peripheral clonal expansion, particularly in CD8+ T cells. Low levels of normalized T-cell clonal expansion were also shown by some nonresponding patients. At doses from 0.1 to 3.0 mg/kg, clonal expansion was seen in both CD4+ and CD8+ blood T cells between baseline and week 6. The antigen specificity of the peripheral T cells that underwent clonal expansion was not determined.

Trimmed from V: 1 base; trimmed from J: 3 bases; junction bases lacking a gene match: 6. From the germline V gene, CDR1 is MDHEN and CDR2 is SYDVKM. The CDR3, from cysteine to phenylalanine, totals 15 residues. The retained sequence is limited to the CDR3, 45 bases, with the frame set at the first base. The specimen comprised CD4+ or CD8+ T cells sorted from blood, sampled in a trial of the OX40 agonist ivuxolimab. The sequence links TRBV28 to TRBJ2-7, with 7 middle bases fitting TRBD2. The receptor was isolated from an adult with an advanced solid tumor such as melanoma, head and neck, liver or kidney cancer. The DNA sequence is given as TGTGCCAGCAGTTTATCTGCGGGAGACCTCTACGAGCAGTACTTC. The translation is CASSLSAGDLYEQYF. Joined to the reference TRBV28 and TRBJ2-7 proteins, this CDR3 gives the full variable domain: DVKVTQSSRYLVKRTGEKVFLECVQDMDHENMFWYRQDPGLGLRLIYFSYDVKMKEKGDIPEGYSVSREKKERFSLILESASTNQTSMYLCASSLSAGDLYEQYFGPGTRLTVT.